Listed here are 32 T cell receptor beta chains from one sample, sequenced in a study of CD8 T cells in ankylosing spondylitis. TCRdb ran MiXCR on the 5' RACE reads and lists one entry per CDR3 protein. Of under 300,000 distinct CDR3 sequences detected, roughly a tenth appear once; the ten largest clones hold under 8%. The sequenced material came from blood, either unsorted or a sorted T cell fraction (not recorded which). The receptors come from a male donor with ankylosing spondylitis or in good health (not recorded which).

This clonotype was seen ten or more times. J is TRBJ2-7 and V is TRBV27; 9 nucleotides line up with TRBD1. The CDR3 runs to 16 residues. Germline V gene lookup returns CDR1 MNHEY and CDR2 SMNVEV (reference sequence). With V trimmed by 4 bases and J by 0 bases, 7 bases remained unmatched. CDR3 DNA sequence: TGTGCCAGCAGTTCCTATCGGACAGGGGCCTCCTACGAGCAGTACTTC. It encodes CASSSYRTGASYEQYF.

The rearrangement uses TRBV5-1 and TRBJ2-7; D possibly corresponds to TRBD2 (6 bases). The CDR3 runs 14 residues. V lost 1 base and J 5 bases, leaving 13 bases between the germline ends. Germline loops: CDR1 SGHRS, CDR2 YFSETQ. The CDR3 is CASSLNVGSDEQYF. The CDR3 bases are TGCGCCAGCAGCTTGAACGTCGGGAGCGACGAGCAGTACTTC.

The chain is built from TRBV29-1 and TRBJ1-1; a weak D match, TRBD1 (6 bases). V was trimmed by 6 bases and J by 8 bases, leaving 13 bases between them. This CDR3 comprises 11 residues. The germline V gene encodes CDR1 SQVTM and CDR2 ANQGSEA. The CDR3: CSVPTGTEAFF. CDR3 bases: TGCAGCGTCCCGACTGGGACAGAAGCTTTCTTT.

The table lists this clonotype with many counts. The chain links TRBV10-3 to TRBJ2-1; 9 nucleotides match TRBD2. J lost 2 bases, V lost 11 bases, and 4 bases had no gene match. CDR1 is ENHRY, CDR2 SYGVKD, per germline. CDR3 length: 13 amino acids. The CDR3 here is CAALAGTYNEQFF. Written as DNA, the CDR3 is TGTGCCGCCCTAGCGGGGACCTACAATGAGCAGTTCTTC.

The sample holds many counts of this clonotype. The J gene is TRBJ1-2, the V gene TRBV29-1, with 7 bases lining up with TRBD1. CDR1 is SQVTM, CDR2 ANQGSEA, per germline. This CDR3 has 13 amino acids. V shed 4 bases and J 4 bases; nucleotides not matched to a gene: 6. As DNA, the CDR3 is TGCAGCGTTGTATGGGGACAGCTCTATGGCTACACCTTC. Translating it yields CSVVWGQLYGYTF.

This clonotype was counted between two and nine times. The rearrangement joins TRBV5-5 to TRBJ1-4; the D is unclear. This CDR3 region has 15 residues. Trimming stripped 3 bases from V and 0 bases from J, with 9 bases between. Looked up from germline, CDR1 is SGHKS and CDR2 is YYEKEE (reference sequence). CDR3 coding DNA: TGTGCCAGCAGCTACATCGGCGCAACTAATGAAAAACTGTTTTTT. Encoded protein: CASSYIGATNEKLFF.

The gene calls are TRBV6-6 and TRBJ2-1, with 7 bases that match TRBD2. The CDR3 is made up of 12 amino acids. Germline loops: CDR1 MNHNY, CDR2 SVGAGI (reference sequence). Trimming at V came to 9 bases and at J to 6 bases, leaving 5 bases not matched to a gene. The chain's CDR3 is CASRGESNEQFF. The CDR3 nucleotides read TGTGCCAGTCGGGGGGAGAGCAATGAGCAGTTCTTC.

This clonotype was counted between two and nine times. The chain uses TRBV15 and TRBJ2-1; TRBD1 might be the D (6 bases). The CDR3 extends over 18 amino acids. CDR1 is LNHNV, CDR2 YYDKDF, per germline (reference sequence). Between the trimmed V and J ends, which lost 2 bases and 1 base, there was a span of 18 bases. As DNA, the CDR3 is TGTGCCACCAGCAGAAATACCTTTACAGGGAAGTCCTACAATGAGCAGTTCTTC. It codes for CATSRNTFTGKSYNEQFF.

This clonotype was seen more than once but under ten times. The rearrangement joins TRBV6-1 to TRBJ1-2; 7 nucleotides line up with TRBD1. Germline CDR1 reads MNHNS; CDR2 reads SASEGT. The CDR3 runs 13 residues. V dropped 4 bases and J dropped 3; count of bases not matched to a gene: 2. DNA of the CDR3: TGTGCCAGCAGTGCCACAGGGGACTATGGCTACACCTTC. Translation gives CASSATGDYGYTF.

The chain is built from TRBV7-3 and TRBJ2-1, with 8 bases fitting TRBD2. The CDR3 contains 15 residues. After removal of 3 bases from V and 7 bases from J, the junction contained 8 bases not matched to a gene. Germline CDR1 is SGHTA and CDR2 is FQGTGA. CDR3 protein: CASSFVSSGRNEQFF. The CDR3 coding sequence is TGTGCCAGCAGCTTTGTTTCTAGCGGGCGTAATGAGCAGTTCTTC.

A word on this clonotype: A much more abundant neighbour one base away suggests this may be a read error. The rearrangement uses TRBV28 and TRBJ2-7; D is uncertain. V lost 7 bases and J 2 bases, leaving 15 bases between the germline ends. This CDR3 has 14 amino acids. CDR1 is MDHEN, CDR2 SYDVKM, per germline. CDR3 sequence (DNA): TGTGCCAGCATTTTCCGACTGGGGACCTACGAGCAGTACTTC. This encodes CASIFRLGTYEQYF.

This clonotype has a handful of counts. The genes are TRBV18 and TRBJ1-1; the D is unclear. The CDR3 length is 16 residues. Germline CDR1 reads KGHSH; CDR2 reads LQKENI. The V end lost 0 bases, the J end lost 0 bases, and 11 bases lay between the germline ends. This chain's CDR3 is CASSPPDENMNTEAFF. CDR3 sequence (DNA): TGTGCCAGCTCACCACCGGACGAGAATATGAACACTGAAGCTTTCTTT.

The chain carries TRBV29-1 and TRBJ1-2; D uncertain. Deletions cut 3 bases from V and 4 bases from J, with 18 bases between. There are 15 residues in the CDR3. Germline values: CDR1 SQVTM, CDR2 ANQGSEA. Here the CDR3 DNA reads TGCAGCGTTGAGGAGGAGGCAGCCAACCTCTATGGCTACACCTTC. Residues: CSVEEEAANLYGYTF.

This clonotype was recorded at least ten times. The V and J genes are TRBV6-2 or TRBV6-3 and TRBJ1-5; D ambiguous. Germline loops: CDR1 MNHEY, CDR2 SVGEGT. CDR3 size: 14 residues. The V end was cut by 5 bases, the J end by 3 bases, with 11 bases between. CDR3 sequence reads: CASSPRRNNQPQHF. The CDR3 nucleotides read TGTGCCAGCAGTCCTCGACGGAACAATCAGCCCCAGCATTTT.

The rearrangement uses TRBV7-9 and TRBJ2-7; D may be TRBD1 (5 bases). V was trimmed by 1 base and J by 0 bases, leaving 10 bases between them. Germline lookup yields CDR1 SEHNR and CDR2 FQNEAQ (reference sequence). This CDR3 has 15 amino acids. CDR3 in amino acids: CASSLDRSGSYEQYF. The CDR3, as DNA: TGTGCCAGCAGCTTAGACAGGTCCGGCTCCTACGAGCAGTACTTC. Full variable domain (outside the CDR3, taken from reference TRBV7-9 and TRBJ2-7): DTGVSQNPRHKITKRGQNVTFRCDPISEHNRLYWYRQTLGQGPEFLTYFQNEAQLEKSRLLSDRFSAERPKGSFSTLEIQRTEQGDSAMYLCASSLDRSGSYEQYFGPGTRLTVT.

V gene TRBV12-3 or TRBV12-4 combines with J gene TRBJ2-1, with TRBD2 matching 13 bases. The CDR3 length is 17 residues. After removal of 6 bases from V and 7 bases from J, the junction contained 12 bases not matched to a gene. The CDR3 DNA reads TGTGCCAGCAGGAGCACTAGCGGGGGGGCCCGGTGGAATGAGCAGTTCTTC. This sequence encodes CASRSTSGGARWNEQFF.

This clonotype was found many times. The chain is built from TRBV29-1 and TRBJ2-5; D is uncertain. The germline V gene encodes CDR1 SQVTM and CDR2 ANQGSEA. The CDR3 spans 11 residues. Trimming took 4 bases from V and 2 from J, leaving 5 bases between them. CDR3 nucleotides: TGCAGCGTTGTTCGACAAGAGACCCAGTACTTC. This sequence encodes CSVVRQETQYF.

V and J are TRBV9 and TRBJ2-1, with D hard to call. Germline assignment: CDR1 SGDLS and CDR2 YYNGEE. The V end was cut by 3 bases, the J end by 5 bases, with 6 bases between. CDR3 length: 12 amino acids. CDR3 nucleotides: TGTGCCAGCAGCGGGAGTAACAATGAGCAGTTCTTC. It translates to CASSGSNNEQFF.

This clonotype was found many times. J is TRBJ1-1 and V is TRBV24-1, with 8 bases matching TRBD1. V shed 4 bases and J 4 bases; nucleotides not matched to a gene: 7. Germline V CDR1 and CDR2: KGHDR, SFDVKD. The CDR3 is made up of 15 amino acids. In nucleotides, the CDR3 is TGTGCCACCAGTGACTCCACGACAGGGGCCACTGAAGCTTTCTTT. Protein product: CATSDSTTGATEAFF.

CDR3 coding DNA: TGTGCCAGCAGCGGGGGGCGGATGGGAAGTAGCCTCAATGAGCAGTTCTTC. Its protein is CASSGGRMGSSLNEQFF. The chain combines TRBV5-5 with TRBJ2-1; the D call may be TRBD1 or TRBD2 (6 bases each). The CDR3 extends over 17 amino acids. Germline V CDR1 and CDR2: SGHKS, YYEKEE (reference sequence). Trimming pared 4 bases from V and 6 bases from J, leaving 23 bases between.

Only one count was recorded for this clonotype. The chain joins TRBV18 to TRBJ2-1; D ambiguous. This CDR3 has 16 amino acids. V shed 2 bases and J shed 4 bases, with 15 bases lying between them. Germline V gene data show CDR1 as KGHSH and CDR2 as LQKENI. In DNA form, the CDR3 reads TGTGCCAGCTCACCATGGAGAGAGTCAACGTACAATGAGCAGTTCTTC. It codes for CASSPWRESTYNEQFF.

The table lists this clonotype with many counts. This sequence joins TRBV7-2 and TRBJ1-2; D is unclear. Trimming left V 2 bases short and J 1 base short, with 8 bases between. CDR3 length equals 14 residues. Germline CDR1 and CDR2: SGHTA and FQGNSA. The CDR3 nucleotides are TGTGCCAGCAGCTTACAAGTCGGTAACTATGGCTACACCTTC. Translation: CASSLQVGNYGYTF.

This clonotype was recorded at least ten times. The chain carries TRBV12-3 or TRBV12-4 and TRBJ2-1; the D gene is possibly TRBD2 (5 bases). V was clipped by 5 bases and J by 11 bases, with 13 bases between them. This CDR3 region has 12 residues. CDR3 sequence: CASSPLGWKQFF. The CDR3 DNA sequence: TGTGCCAGCAGTCCACTAGGGTGGAAGCAGTTCTTC.

This clonotype has a count of ten or more. The chain has TRBV12-3 or TRBV12-4 and TRBJ2-5; D might be TRBD1 (5 bases). This CDR3 has 13 residues. With 3 bases removed from V and 5 bases from J, the gap between germline ends came to 10 bases. The CDR3 region has the DNA TGTGCCAGCAGTTTCCAGGGTTCCGAGACCCAGTACTTC. It translates to CASSFQGSETQYF.

This clonotype was found a few times. The chain employs TRBV27 and TRBJ2-7; D is perhaps TRBD1 (6 bases). The germline V gene encodes CDR1 MNHEY and CDR2 SMNVEV (reference sequence). This CDR3 has 13 residues. The V end lost 6 bases, the J end lost 5 bases, and 14 bases lay between the germline ends. The CDR3 spells CASRIPGHHEQYF. DNA for the CDR3: TGTGCCAGCAGGATACCGGGACATCACGAGCAGTACTTC.

In its sample, this clonotype was seen many times. The CDR3 DNA follows: TGTGCCAGCAGCAGGGACTTCGATGAGCAGTTCTTC. This gives the protein CASSRDFDEQFF. The V call is TRBV7-2, the J call TRBJ2-1; perhaps TRBD2 as D (6 bases). Per germline, CDR1 SGHTA and CDR2 FQGNSA. V lost 5 bases, J lost 8 bases, and 10 bases lay in between. This CDR3 region has 12 residues.

This clonotype has at least ten counts. The chain has TRBV6-1 and TRBJ2-2, with D unresolved. The length of the CDR3 is 17 residues. Germline V gene data show CDR1 as MNHNS and CDR2 as SASEGT. The ends were cut back, 5 bases at V and 2 bases at J, with 18 bases in the middle. The CDR3 nucleotides are TGTGCCAGCAGTCAAAGGGTGTTGGCGTCTAACACCGGGGAGCTGTTTTTT. It yields the protein CASSQRVLASNTGELFF.

This clonotype was seen ten or more times. The chain combines TRBV20-1 with TRBJ2-6, with D unclear. Germline-derived CDR1 and CDR2 are DFQATT and SNEGSKA (reference sequence). Trimming cost V 3 bases and J 0 bases, with 12 bases left between them. The CDR3 runs 16 residues. This chain's CDR3 is CSASNPLVSGANVLTF. DNA of the CDR3: TGCAGTGCTAGTAATCCCCTGGTCTCTGGGGCCAACGTCCTGACTTTC.

V gene TRBV5-1 combines with J gene TRBJ2-1; 10 bases map to TRBD2. Trimming removed 2 bases from V and 3 bases from J; junction bases left unmatched: 2. This CDR3 is 15 amino acids long. Germline V CDR1 and CDR2: SGHRS, YFSETQ. The CDR3 region has the DNA TGCGCCAGCAGCTTACTAGCGGGGTACTACAATGAGCAGTTCTTC. Translating it yields CASSLLAGYYNEQFF.

This clonotype was seen repeatedly, ten times or more. The chain combines TRBV6-1 with TRBJ2-7; D perhaps matches TRBD1 (6 bases). The CDR3 runs 14 residues. CDR1 and CDR2 (germline): MNHNS, SASEGT. Trimming shortened V by 5 bases and J by 3 bases, and 14 bases separated the two germline ends. CDR3 nucleotide sequence: TGTGCCAGCAGTACAGGGCAGGGCCTCTACGAGCAGTACTTC. It is translated as CASSTGQGLYEQYF.

This clonotype was counted many times. The chain links TRBV12-3 or TRBV12-4 to TRBJ2-7, with 8 bases aligning to TRBD2. V was clipped by 6 bases and J by 3 bases; unmatched bases: 10. The CDR3 has 15 residues. The CDR3 sequence: CASSSGSSGDYEQYF. The CDR3 DNA follows: TGTGCCAGCAGCTCTGGGAGTAGCGGGGACTACGAGCAGTACTTC.

The chain recombines TRBV18 with TRBJ2-2; TRBD2 matches 9 bases. CDR1 KGHSH and CDR2 LQKENI come from the germline V gene. V lost 5 bases and J lost 3; bases outside the gene matches: 4. This CDR3 has 15 amino acids. CDR3 sequence: CASSWTSEDTGELFF. Written as DNA, the CDR3 is TGTGCCAGCTCATGGACTAGCGAGGACACCGGGGAGCTGTTTTTT.